This T cell receptor (beta chain) was sequenced in a study of cytotoxic CD8 clonotypes in ibrutinib-treated CLL. Study-level information: Each sample contained, on average, roughly 260,000 productive templates and 94,000 or so productive rearrangements.

Clones were sequenced by immunoSEQ multiplex PCR, and TCRdb holds only the in-frame ones, with some missing. The repertoire holds approximately 190,000 clones, with approximately 79% as singletons. The CDR3 has 15 amino acids. Germline-derived CDR1 and CDR2 are SGHDT and YYEEEE. The J segment lost 5 bases and the V segment lost 2 bases, leaving 5 bases of the junction unmatched. The source of this sequence is a human donor with chronic lymphocytic leukemia. This specimen consisted of PBMCs, obtained after 12 months of ibrutinib treatment. The chain recombines TRBV5-6 with TRBJ2-2, with 8 bases identical to TRBD1. The DNA for the CDR3 is TGTGCCAGCAGCTTCCGGGACAGGAAAACCGGGGAGCTGTTTTTT. Its translation is CASSFRDRKTGELFF.